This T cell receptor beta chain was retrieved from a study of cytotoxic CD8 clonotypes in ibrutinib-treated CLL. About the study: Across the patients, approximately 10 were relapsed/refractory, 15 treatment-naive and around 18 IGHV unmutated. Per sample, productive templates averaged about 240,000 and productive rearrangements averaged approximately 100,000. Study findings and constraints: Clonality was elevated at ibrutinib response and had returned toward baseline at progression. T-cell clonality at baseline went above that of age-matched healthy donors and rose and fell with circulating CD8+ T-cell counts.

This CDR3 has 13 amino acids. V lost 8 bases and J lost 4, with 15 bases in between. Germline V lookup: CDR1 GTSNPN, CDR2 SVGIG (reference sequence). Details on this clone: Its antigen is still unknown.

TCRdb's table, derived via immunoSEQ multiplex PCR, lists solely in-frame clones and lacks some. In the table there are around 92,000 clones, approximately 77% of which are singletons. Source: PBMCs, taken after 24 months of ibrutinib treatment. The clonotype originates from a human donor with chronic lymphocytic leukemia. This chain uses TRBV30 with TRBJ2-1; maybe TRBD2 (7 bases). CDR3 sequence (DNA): TGTGCCGGGACTGGGGGGGCTTACAATGAGCAGTTCTTC. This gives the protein CAGTGGAYNEQFF.